The 32 T cell receptor beta chains reported below all come from one sample, sequenced in a study of tumor and adjacent non-tumor tissue in lung cancer. This sample's RNA came from whole unsorted tissue. A modified ARM-PCR protocol with three rounds of nested PCR amplified TCRbeta. TCRdb processed the multiplex PCR reads anew with MiXCR; each CDR3 protein has one entry. This sample carries under 95,000 distinct CDR3 sequences, 61% of them seen once, and the ten largest clones take roughly 15%. The specimen was lung tumor tissue. These receptors all stem from a man between 65 and 85 years old with non-small cell lung cancer.

A word on this clonotype: A read error may produce the germline difference seen at one junction end. Written as DNA, the CDR3 is TGCACCAGCAGAAGTTCCCCGTGGGTTGAAGCTTTCTTT. It is translated as CTSRSSPWVEAFF. V gene TRBV5-1 combines with J gene TRBJ1-1; D is unclear. From germline, CDR1 is SGHRS and CDR2 YFSETQ. CDR3 length: 13 amino acids.

This clonotype was counted many times. The gene calls are TRBV12-3 or TRBV12-4 and TRBJ2-5; a weak D match, TRBD1 (5 bases). The CDR3 contains 13 residues. The ends were cut back, 6 bases at V and 4 bases at J, with 12 bases in the middle. DNA of the CDR3: TGTGCCAGCAGGCAGGGAACAGTAGAGACCCAGTACTTC. This codes for CASRQGTVETQYF.

This clonotype occurred many times. The gene calls are TRBV29-1 and TRBJ1-3, with 11 bases lining up with TRBD1. The CDR3 runs to 14 residues. The V segment lost 3 bases and the J segment 4 bases; nucleotides outside the gene matches: 2. Germline V CDR1 and CDR2: SQVTM, ANQGSEA. CDR3 protein: CSVEGQGVGNTIYF. The CDR3 DNA sequence: TGCAGCGTTGAGGGACAGGGGGTCGGAAACACCATATATTTT.

To note about this clonotype: One base away lies a much larger clone, so this may be a sequencing read error. The J gene is TRBJ2-1, the V gene TRBV14; D possibly corresponds to TRBD2 (5 bases). The CDR3 spans 13 residues. From germline, CDR1 is SGHDN and CDR2 FVKESK. The V end lost 2 bases, the J end lost 9 bases, and 11 bases lay between the germline ends. Here the CDR3 reads CASSQSRRGEQFF. The CDR3 region has the DNA TGTGCCAGCAGCCAATCTAGACGGGGTGAGCAGTTCTTC.

To note about this clonotype: Germline and junction disagree at one end, which may indicate a read error. The chain joins TRBV6-5 to TRBJ2-2, with a tentative D call TRBD1 (5 bases). CDR1 is MNHEY, CDR2 SVGAGI, per germline. This CDR3 spans 15 amino acids. The CDR3 DNA is TGTGCCAGCAGAACCTGGACACCAAGCACCAGGGAGCTGTTTTTT. Translation gives CASRTWTPSTRELFF.

This clonotype was observed a handful of times. The chain carries TRBV28 and TRBJ2-7; 8 nucleotides line up with TRBD1. Trimming at V came to 1 base and at J to 4 bases, leaving 9 bases not matched to a gene. Per the germline V gene, CDR1 is MDHEN and CDR2 is SYDVKM. The CDR3 is 16 amino acids. DNA for the CDR3: TGTGCCAGCAGTTTATTACAGGGGGTGAATATTTACGAGCAGTACTTC. It yields the protein CASSLLQGVNIYEQYF.

The chain combines TRBV19 with TRBJ2-6; 7 bases fit TRBD1. CDR1 and CDR2 (germline): LNHDA, SQIVND (reference sequence). This CDR3 has 18 amino acids. The V segment lost 6 bases and the J segment 2 bases; nucleotides outside the gene matches: 13. The CDR3 DNA is TGTGCCAGTAGGACACCGTTACAGGGGACCCCTGGGGCCAACGTCCTGACTTTC. Translation: CASRTPLQGTPGANVLTF.

This clonotype was recorded a few times. The chain is built from TRBV28 and TRBJ2-3; the match to TRBD1 covers 11 bases. Germline V gene lookup returns CDR1 MDHEN and CDR2 SYDVKM. The CDR3 sequence is 14 residues long. V trimming: 4 bases; J trimming: 3 bases; junction bases outside the gene matches: 0. The CDR3 here is CASSWDRGTDTQYF. The CDR3 region has the DNA TGTGCCAGCAGTTGGGACAGGGGGACAGATACGCAGTATTTT.

This clonotype showed up many times. The genes are TRBV20-1 and TRBJ2-7; 9 bases line up with TRBD2. Germline loops: CDR1 DFQATT, CDR2 SNEGSKA (reference sequence). With 0 bases clipped from V and 4 bases from J, the junction kept 4 bases outside the gene matches. This CDR3 has 14 amino acids. The DNA for the CDR3 is TGCAGTGCTAGAGATCAGGCGGGAGGGTACGAGCAGTACTTC. Encoded protein: CSARDQAGGYEQYF.

The V and J genes are TRBV11-2 and TRBJ2-5, with 7 nucleotides matching TRBD2. V was pared by 10 bases and J by 5 bases, with 22 bases of the junction left unmatched. The CDR3 loop spans 17 amino acids. The germline V gene encodes CDR1 SGHAT and CDR2 FQNNGV. The CDR3 sequence: CAISLASGGSPGETQYF. The CDR3 DNA sequence: TGTGCCATTAGCTTAGCCTCAGGCGGGAGCCCGGGGGAGACCCAGTACTTC.

This clonotype was detected a few times. The CDR3 carries no conserved terminal phenylalanine or tryptophan, so it likely arises from a read error. The limits of the CDR3 on the DNA are not certain, so only TCRdb's listed CDR3 is given. This rearrangement joins TRBV11-3 to TRBJ2-2. Termini included, the CDR3 measures 13 amino acids. In germline, CDR1 is SGHNT, CDR2 YENEEA. Here the CDR3 reads CASSPLNTGKLFA.

The J gene is TRBJ2-3, the V gene TRBV4-1, with 10 bases lining up with TRBD2. Germline CDR1 MGHRA, CDR2 YSYEKL. CDR3 size: 14 residues. The V gene end was trimmed by 1 base and the J gene end by 14 bases; junction bases not matched to a gene: 9. The chain's CDR3 is CASSQGLAGDTWYF. The DNA of the CDR3 is TGCGCCAGCAGCCAAGGCCTAGCGGGGGATACGTGGTATTTT.

The chain is built from TRBV7-9 and TRBJ1-4, with a weak D call TRBD1 (6 bases). Germline CDR1 SEHNR, CDR2 FQNEAQ (reference sequence). The CDR3 runs 13 residues. Written as DNA, the CDR3 is TGTGCTACGGGGGGGGCTGCTAATGAAAAACTGTTTTTT. This encodes CATGGAANEKLFF.

V usage is TRBV11-3 and J usage is TRBJ2-3; weak D call: TRBD1 (5 bases). The CDR3 is 16 amino acids. CDR1 SGHNT and CDR2 YENEEA come from the germline V gene. Trimming stripped 7 bases from V and 2 bases from J, with 19 bases between. The DNA of the CDR3 is TGTGCCAGCATCCTGAGACAGACAAAATACACAGATACGCAGTATTTT. Translation: CASILRQTKYTDTQYF.

Concerning this clonotype: Germline is not matched at one junction end, which may reflect a read error. The gene calls are TRBV20-1 and TRBJ2-7, with 12 bases identical to TRBD2. Germline V gene data show CDR1 as DFQATT and CDR2 as SNEGSKA (reference sequence). This CDR3 is 14 amino acids long. The DNA for the CDR3 is TGCAATGCGAAAGGACTAGCGGGGCGATACGAGCAATACTTC. Its translation is CNAKGLAGRYEQYF.

For this clonotype: One end of the junction varies from germline; a read error may be responsible. The CDR3 coding sequence is TGTGCCAGCAGCCAAGATTGGGTCTACGCATATACCCAGTATTTT. It encodes CASSQDWVYAYTQYF. This chain joins TRBV4-2 and TRBJ2-3; D remains ambiguous. This CDR3 has 15 amino acids. Germline V gives CDR1 LGHNA, CDR2 YNFKEQ.

This clonotype showed up many times. The chain uses TRBV28 and TRBJ1-6; D remains unclear. The CDR3 extends over 14 amino acids. V lost 2 bases to trimming and J lost 9 bases, with 11 bases between them. Germline V gene sequence: CDR1 MDHEN, CDR2 SYDVKM. This chain's CDR3 is CASSLGSSFSPLHF. CDR3 DNA: TGTGCCAGCAGTTTAGGCAGCTCTTTTTCACCCCTCCACTTT. The full variable domain, in which reference TRBV28 and TRBJ1-6 provide the parts outside the CDR3, is DVKVTQSSRYLVKRTGEKVFLECVQDMDHENMFWYRQDPGLGLRLIYFSYDVKMKEKGDIPEGYSVSREKKERFSLILESASTNQTSMYLCASSLGSSFSPLHFGNGTRLTVT.

This clonotype was seen a few times. Since a much larger clone is just one base distant, this may be a read error. The chain couples TRBV12-3 or TRBV12-4 to TRBJ1-2; 11 nucleotides agree with TRBD1. The length of the CDR3 is 14 residues. CDR3 sequence: CVSSPRTGGFGYTF. The CDR3 region has the DNA TGTGTCAGCAGTCCTCGGACAGGGGGCTTTGGCTACACCTTC.

Concerning this clonotype itself: One end of the junction fails to match germline, which may point to a read error. CDR3: CACSLWGRETQYF. CDR3 bases: TGTGCCTGCAGCCTCTGGGGGCGTGAGACCCAGTACTTC. This rearrangement joins TRBV4-2 to TRBJ2-5, with TRBD1 as a possible D gene (6 bases). Germline V CDR1 and CDR2: LGHNA, YNFKEQ. The CDR3 has 13 amino acids.

In this sample, this clonotype turned up once. The germline gene is not matched at one end of the junction; a read error may be the cause. The rearrangement uses TRBV11-2 and TRBJ2-5, with TRBD1 matching 7 bases. CDR3 size: 15 residues. The V gene's germline CDR1 is SGHAT and CDR2 FQNNGV. This chain's CDR3 is CASSWTWTGQETQYF. CDR3 DNA sequence: TGTGCCAGCAGCTGGACCTGGACAGGCCAGGAGACCCAGTATTTC.

In the case of this clonotype: At one end, the junction sequence differs from germline, possibly due to a read error. This chain connects TRBV10-3 to TRBJ2-7; no firm D call. Germline CDR1 ENHRY, CDR2 SYGVKD. The CDR3 length is 13 residues. Written as DNA, the CDR3 is TGTGCCTTCAGAGAACCCTTACTTGGCAAACAGTACTTC. Protein: CAFREPLLGKQYF.

About this clonotype itself: A much bigger clone sits one base away, suggesting this may be a read error. This rearrangement joins TRBV6-6 to TRBJ2-7; D possibly corresponds to TRBD1 (5 bases). The germline V gene has CDR1 MNHNY and CDR2 SVGAGI (reference sequence). The CDR3 is 12 amino acids. The CDR3 nucleotides are TGTGTCAGCACCCAGGGTTCCTACGAGCAGTACTTC. Translation: CVSTQGSYEQYF.

Worth noting for this clonotype: This could be a read error, since a much larger clone is one nucleotide away. This CDR3 is missing its conserved last phenylalanine or tryptophan, likely due to a read error. This chain links TRBV10-3 with TRBJ2-7; a weak D match, TRBD2 (6 bases). The V end was cut by 10 bases, the J end by 0 bases, with 10 bases between. This CDR3 comprises 12 residues. Germline V gene data show CDR1 as ENHRY and CDR2 as SYGVKD. The CDR3 nucleotides read TGTGCCACCCGGGGAGGCTCCTACGAGCAGTACTCC. Translated, it gives CATRGGSYEQYS.

This clonotype was counted a few times. A read error may account for a junction end that differs from germline. This chain connects TRBV11-2 to TRBJ1-3, with no clear D. The germline CDR1 and CDR2 sequences are SGHAT and FQNNGV. CDR3 size: 16 residues. The DNA of the CDR3 is TGTGCCAGCAGCTTAGATCGAACGGTGAGCGGAAGCACCATATATTTT. Translating gives CASSLDRTVSGSTIYF.

On this clonotype itself: This sequence may be a read error, since a much larger clone differs from it by one base. Here the CDR3 reads CTSSLHVVGGLSGNTIYF. In DNA form, the CDR3 reads TGTACCAGCAGCTTACACGTTGTCGGCGGACTCTCTGGAAACACCATATATTTT. V is TRBV7-8 and J is TRBJ1-3; D is ambiguous. CDR3 length equals 18 residues. Germline V gives CDR1 SGHVS, CDR2 FQNEAQ. The whole variable domain, filled in from reference TRBV7-8 and TRBJ1-3, reads GAGVSQSPRYKVAKRGQDVALRCDPISGHVSLFWYQQALGQGPEFLTYFQNEAQLDKSGLPSDRFFAERPEGSVSTLKIQRTQQEDSAVYLCTSSLHVVGGLSGNTIYFGEGSWLTVV.

This clonotype was counted between two and nine times. A much larger clone differs from this one at a single base, so this may be a read error. The chain joins TRBV6-2 or TRBV6-3 to TRBJ1-2, with 7 bases aligning to TRBD1. Germline values: CDR1 MNHEY, CDR2 SVGEGT. This CDR3 contains 15 residues. CDR3 sequence: CASSPSGQSSYGHTF. DNA for the CDR3: TGTGCCAGCAGTCCGTCGGGACAGTCCTCCTATGGCCACACCTTC.

This chain links TRBV7-3 with TRBJ1-1, with 7 nucleotides matching TRBD1. The junction had 16 bases not matched to a gene; V was cut back by 5 bases and J by 7 bases. The germline V gene encodes CDR1 SGHTA and CDR2 FQGTGA. This CDR3 contains 16 residues. The CDR3 reads CASSPRQGGDCYEAFF. The CDR3 DNA reads as TGTGCCAGCAGCCCTCGACAGGGTGGGGACTGTTATGAAGCTTTCTTT.

Here the CDR3 DNA reads TGTGCCAGCAGAAACCAGGAAATTCAACGCATCTACGAGCAGTACTTC. It encodes CASRNQEIQRIYEQYF. This chain joins TRBV6-6 and TRBJ2-7; the D is unclear. V shed 6 bases and J shed 3 bases, with 21 bases lying between them. Looked up from germline, CDR1 is MNHNY and CDR2 is SVGAGI (reference sequence). This CDR3 is 16 amino acids long.

About this clonotype itself: One junction end disagrees with the germline gene, perhaps due to a read error. In DNA form, the CDR3 reads TGCAGCATTGAGTCTGGCGGCCGCGAACGGTCTGAAGCTTTCTTT. This translates into CSIESGGRERSEAFF. The gene calls are TRBV29-1 and TRBJ1-1; no clear D gene. This CDR3 has 15 amino acids. The germline CDR1 and CDR2 sequences are SQVTM and ANQGSEA.

In regard to this clonotype: The conserved closing phenylalanine or tryptophan is absent in this CDR3, likely reflecting a read error. The chain uses TRBV29-1 and TRBJ1-1, with TRBD1 matching over 7 bases. The germline V gene has CDR1 SQVTM and CDR2 ANQGSEA. This CDR3 comprises 13 residues. CDR3 coding DNA: TGCAACGTTTTTAACAGGGGTTGGACTGAAGCTTTCCTT. Translation gives CNVFNRGWTEAFL.

A word on this clonotype: A junction boundary mismatches the germline segment, possibly from a read error. The V gene is TRBV11-2, the J gene TRBJ1-1; D uncertain. The CDR3 sequence is 15 residues long. CDR1 is SGHAT, CDR2 FQNNGV, per germline. This CDR3 is CASSLWAPRSTEALF. CDR3 sequence (DNA): TGTGCCAGCAGCTTATGGGCGCCCAGGAGCACTGAAGCTCTCTTT.

The V and J genes are TRBV21-1 and TRBJ2-1; TRBD1, the table's D call, lacks a check against the DNA. TRBV21-1 is noted as a pseudogene. The CDR3 covers 13 residues. The CDR3 sequence is CASSKQGAGEQFF. CDR3 bases: TGTGCCAGCAGCAAACAGGGGGCAGGGGAGCAGTTCTTC.